These 26 T cell receptor beta chains came from one sample sequenced in a study of post-analysis software for immune sequencing data. Study-level points and caveats: With TRBV5-6, TRBV5-1 and TRBV20-1 included, 5 or 6 TRBV segments were more frequent in patients than in controls.

Their antigens remain unidentified. The library was made from cDNA and included unique molecular identifiers. Using its own MiXCR run on the PCR reads, TCRdb lists one record per CDR3 protein. The repertoire holds 350,000 to 500,000 distinct CDR3 sequences, with roughly 38% as singletons. The sample comprised blood. These receptors all stem from a girl aged 2 to 10 with multiple sclerosis.

This chain links TRBV27 with TRBJ1-2; 8 bases map to TRBD1. V lost 6 bases and J lost 8; bases outside the gene matches: 5. Germline CDR1 MNHEY, CDR2 SMNVEV (reference sequence). This CDR3 is 12 amino acids long. CDR3 coding DNA: TGTGCCAGCAGGAGACAGGGGAGAGGCTACACCTTC. Translating it yields CASRRQGRGYTF.

The chain couples TRBV15 to TRBJ2-7, with TRBD2 matching over 8 bases. Germline CDR1 LNHNV, CDR2 YYDKDF (reference sequence). This CDR3 comprises 16 residues. The junction had 6 bases not matched to a gene; V was cut back by 2 bases and J by 0 bases. The CDR3 DNA reads TGTGCCACCAGCAGACGTGGCGGGGGGACCTCCTACGAGCAGTACTTC. This gives the protein CATSRRGGGTSYEQYF.

The chain uses TRBV6-5 and TRBJ1-1, with 7 nucleotides matching TRBD1. Germline V gene lookup returns CDR1 MNHEY and CDR2 SVGAGI. V trimming: 7 bases; J trimming: 3 bases; junction bases outside the gene matches: 11. The CDR3 is 15 amino acids. The CDR3 DNA sequence: TGTGCCAGCAAATGGAACAGGGGTCCGGACACTGAAGCTTTCTTT. Translating gives CASKWNRGPDTEAFF.

This clonotype was recorded a few times. This CDR3 is CAISPGALFYEQYF. CDR3 DNA: TGTGCCATCAGTCCGGGGGCCCTTTTCTACGAGCAGTACTTC. This chain connects TRBV10-3 to TRBJ2-7; D is perhaps TRBD1 or TRBD2 (6 bases each). Germline V gene data show CDR1 as ENHRY and CDR2 as SYGVKD. The CDR3 totals 14 residues. V was pared by 5 bases and J by 3 bases, with 14 bases between.

The chain has TRBV29-1 and TRBJ1-2; D is unclear. Trimming took off 3 bases at V and 3 bases at J, with 5 bases between the two ends. Germline assignment: CDR1 SQVTM and CDR2 ANQGSEA. The CDR3 consists of 11 residues. CDR3 nucleotide sequence: TGCAGCGTTGACACCTACTATGGCTACACCTTC. This translates into CSVDTYYGYTF.

The sample holds a few counts of this clonotype. Mismatch with germline at one junction end may stem from a read error. The CDR3 region has the DNA TGTGCCAGCAGCTTTATGCAGGGGCAAGGTTCACCCCCCCACTTT. Protein product: CASSFMQGQGSPPHF. The V call is TRBV5-8, the J call TRBJ1-6; possible D gene TRBD1, 6 bases. Germline V gene sequence: CDR1 SGHTS, CDR2 YDEGEE. This CDR3 spans 15 amino acids.

This clonotype was observed many times. The chain recombines TRBV7-2 with TRBJ2-7; D is uncertain. This CDR3 has 13 amino acids. Trimming stripped 5 bases from V and 6 bases from J, with 14 bases between. Germline V gene sequence: CDR1 SGHTA, CDR2 FQGNSA. The chain's CDR3 is CASSGYSHPEQYF. The DNA for the CDR3 is TGTGCCAGCAGCGGGTACTCCCACCCCGAGCAGTACTTC.

The chain recombines TRBV5-1 with TRBJ1-4; 9 nucleotides align to TRBD1. The germline V gene has CDR1 SGHRS and CDR2 YFSETQ. The ends lost 0 bases at V and 7 bases at J; junction bases unmatched: 7. CDR3 length: 16 amino acids. The CDR3 nucleotides read TGCGCCAGCAGCTTGGCGGACAGGGGTAAAGGTGAAAAACTGTTTTTT. This sequence encodes CASSLADRGKGEKLFF.

This clonotype was found a few times. The chain couples TRBV4-1 to TRBJ2-7; perhaps TRBD1 as D (6 bases). Germline loops: CDR1 MGHRA, CDR2 YSYEKL. The CDR3 is made up of 15 amino acids. V was trimmed by 4 bases and J by 0 bases, leaving 13 bases between them. CDR3 in amino acids: CASSPGQISSYEQYF. The CDR3 nucleotides are TGCGCCAGCAGCCCTGGACAGATTTCCTCCTACGAGCAGTACTTC.

V and J are TRBV18 and TRBJ1-5; D is unresolved. This CDR3 comprises 15 residues. Germline V gene lookup returns CDR1 KGHSH and CDR2 LQKENI. V was trimmed by 6 bases and J by 4 bases, leaving 16 bases between them. This chain's CDR3 is CASSEGGNINQPQHF. CDR3 sequence (DNA): TGTGCCAGCTCCGAAGGCGGCAACATTAATCAGCCCCAGCATTTT. Filled out from reference TRBV18 and TRBJ1-5, the complete variable domain reads NAGVMQNPRHLVRRRGQEARLRCSPMKGHSHVYWYRQLPEEGLKFMVYLQKENIIDESGMPKERFSAEFPKEGPSILRIQQVVRGDSAAYFCASSEGGNINQPQHFGDGTRLSIL.

This chain uses TRBV29-1 with TRBJ2-3; D unclear. The CDR3 consists of 13 residues. Trimming pared 7 bases from V and 1 base from J, leaving 12 bases between. Germline-derived CDR1 and CDR2 are SQVTM and ANQGSEA. CDR3 nucleotides: TGCAGCGGTTTACTCCGGGGCACAGATACGCAGTATTTT. Protein: CSGLLRGTDTQYF.

The CDR3 DNA follows: TGTGCCAGCAGCCCGCACTACCCATCGGACAATGAGCAGTTCTTC. Translated: CASSPHYPSDNEQFF. V and J are TRBV7-9 and TRBJ2-1; D unresolved. Trimming removed 5 bases from V and 5 bases from J, with 16 bases in between. Germline loops: CDR1 SEHNR, CDR2 FQNEAQ (reference sequence). The CDR3 runs 15 residues.

This rearrangement joins TRBV20-1 to TRBJ2-1; 8 bases are shared with TRBD2. Germline V gene data show CDR1 as DFQATT and CDR2 as SNEGSKA (reference sequence). V lost 0 bases, J lost 4 bases, and 8 bases stayed unmatched. CDR3 length: 16 amino acids. Here the CDR3 reads CSARDFQRGLYNEQFF. The CDR3 DNA follows: TGCAGTGCTAGAGATTTCCAGCGGGGGTTGTACAATGAGCAGTTCTTC.

This clonotype has more than one count but fewer than ten. The chain joins TRBV7-9 to TRBJ1-2; D ambiguous. The CDR3 length is 12 residues. Between the trimmed V and J ends, which lost 6 bases and 5 bases, there was a span of 10 bases. Germline V gene sequence: CDR1 SEHNR, CDR2 FQNEAQ (reference sequence). For the CDR3, the DNA is TGTGCCAGCAGTAAACGGAGTTATGGCTACACCTTC. Its protein product is CASSKRSYGYTF.

This clonotype has a handful of counts. The J gene is TRBJ1-2, the V gene TRBV12-3 or TRBV12-4; 7 nucleotides match TRBD1. J gave up 8 bases and V 8 bases, and 11 bases lay outside the gene matches. The CDR3 consists of 13 residues. The CDR3 region is CASFSDRASGYTF. Here the CDR3 DNA reads TGTGCCAGCTTTTCAGACAGGGCGAGCGGCTACACCTTC.

The gene calls are TRBV12-3 or TRBV12-4 and TRBJ2-1; TRBD1 matches 12 bases. The CDR3 loop spans 17 amino acids. The trim removed 7 bases at V and 5 bases at J, leaving 12 bases unmatched. CDR3 in amino acids: CASTPFGGQGADNEQFF. The CDR3 DNA reads as TGTGCCAGCACTCCTTTTGGGGGACAGGGGGCCGACAATGAGCAGTTCTTC.

This clonotype appeared a few times. The chain carries TRBV7-3 and TRBJ2-1; D is ambiguous. CDR1 and CDR2 (germline): SGHTA, FQGTGA. CDR3 size: 13 residues. V lost 5 bases to trimming and J lost 6 bases, with 11 bases between them. The CDR3 DNA is TGTGCCAGCAGCCGCCGAACTGGCAATGAGCAGTTCTTC. This codes for CASSRRTGNEQFF. Full variable domain (rest looked up from reference TRBV7-3 and TRBJ2-1): GAGVSQTPSNKVTEKGKYVELRCDPISGHTALYWYRQSLGQGPEFLIYFQGTGAADDSGLPNDRFFAVRPEGSVSTLKIQRTERGDSAVYLCASSRRTGNEQFFGPGTRLTVL.

This chain connects TRBV20-1 to TRBJ2-7; D remains ambiguous. Trimming cost V 4 bases and J 0 bases, with 10 bases left between them. The CDR3 covers 13 residues. CDR1 is DFQATT and CDR2 is SNEGSKA in the germline V gene (reference sequence). The CDR3 sequence is CSAKSRSSYEQYF. Written as DNA, the CDR3 is TGCAGTGCTAAATCGCGGAGCTCCTACGAGCAGTACTTC.

The chain combines TRBV4-1 with TRBJ2-7; possibly TRBD1 for D (5 bases). V shed 1 base and J shed 3 bases, with 7 bases lying between them. The CDR3 runs to 13 residues. CDR1 and CDR2 (germline): MGHRA, YSYEKL. CDR3 nucleotides: TGCGCCAGCAGCCAAGGGGGCTACTACGAGCAGTACTTC. Translation gives CASSQGGYYEQYF.

The genes are TRBV7-8 and TRBJ2-1, with TRBD2 matching 10 bases. CDR3 length: 16 residues. Germline V lookup: CDR1 SGHVS, CDR2 FQNEAQ. V was clipped by 4 bases and J by 4 bases; unmatched bases: 7. The CDR3: CASSYYSGRAYNEQFF. The CDR3 nucleotides read TGTGCCAGCAGCTACTACAGCGGGAGGGCTTACAATGAGCAGTTCTTC.

The CDR3 coding sequence is TGTGCCAGCAGGTACCGCTTTAGCACAGATACGCAGTATTTT. Translated: CASRYRFSTDTQYF. V usage is TRBV28 and J usage is TRBJ2-3; D ambiguous. The V gene's germline CDR1 is MDHEN and CDR2 SYDVKM. V lost 6 bases and J 0 bases, leaving 10 bases between the germline ends. This CDR3 region has 14 residues. Supplemented by reference TRBV28 and TRBJ2-3, the full variable domain reads DVKVTQSSRYLVKRTGEKVFLECVQDMDHENMFWYRQDPGLGLRLIYFSYDVKMKEKGDIPEGYSVSREKKERFSLILESASTNQTSMYLCASRYRFSTDTQYFGPGTRLTVL.

The chain carries TRBV3-1 and TRBJ2-5; D may be TRBD1 or TRBD2 (5 bases each). V lost 3 bases, J lost 2 bases, and 13 bases lay in between. This CDR3 spans 15 amino acids. Germline lookup yields CDR1 LGHDT and CDR2 YNNKEL (reference sequence). CDR3 bases: TGTGCCAGCAGCCACCCACAGGACTCGCAAGAGACCCAGTACTTC. This codes for CASSHPQDSQETQYF.

This clonotype appeared a few times. The rearrangement joins TRBV28 to TRBJ2-3; possibly TRBD2 for D (5 bases). In germline, CDR1 is MDHEN, CDR2 SYDVKM. Trimming took 2 bases from V and 6 from J, leaving 15 bases between them. The CDR3 loop spans 15 amino acids. The CDR3 coding sequence is TGTGCCAGCAGTTTACAAGATCGGGGTTGGGATACGCAGTATTTT. This encodes CASSLQDRGWDTQYF.

The chain employs TRBV20-1 and TRBJ2-3; 11 bases match TRBD2. The V gene's germline CDR1 is DFQATT and CDR2 SNEGSKA (reference sequence). This CDR3 is built from 18 residues. V shed 3 bases and J 0 bases; nucleotides not matched to a gene: 11. The CDR3 bases are TGCAGTGCTAGGGCTAGCGGGAGGAGAAGTGACAGCACAGATACGCAGTATTTT. Its translation is CSARASGRRSDSTDTQYF.

This chain joins TRBV27 and TRBJ2-7; 11 nucleotides match TRBD1. Germline V gene lookup returns CDR1 MNHEY and CDR2 SMNVEV (reference sequence). V was pared by 4 bases and J by 1 base, with 6 bases of the junction left unmatched. The CDR3 is 16 amino acids. This chain's CDR3 is CASSYAGTGGSYEQYF. The CDR3 DNA reads as TGTGCCAGCAGTTACGCCGGGACAGGGGGATCCTACGAGCAGTACTTC.

J is TRBJ2-1 and V is TRBV12-3 or TRBV12-4; 16 bases are shared with TRBD2. J was trimmed by 2 bases and V by 8 bases; bases with no gene match: 15. The CDR3 totals 20 residues. DNA for the CDR3: TGTGCCAGCGGCTATGATCCCGGGACTAGCGGGAGGGGGACCTACAATGAGCAGTTCTTC. It codes for CASGYDPGTSGRGTYNEQFF.